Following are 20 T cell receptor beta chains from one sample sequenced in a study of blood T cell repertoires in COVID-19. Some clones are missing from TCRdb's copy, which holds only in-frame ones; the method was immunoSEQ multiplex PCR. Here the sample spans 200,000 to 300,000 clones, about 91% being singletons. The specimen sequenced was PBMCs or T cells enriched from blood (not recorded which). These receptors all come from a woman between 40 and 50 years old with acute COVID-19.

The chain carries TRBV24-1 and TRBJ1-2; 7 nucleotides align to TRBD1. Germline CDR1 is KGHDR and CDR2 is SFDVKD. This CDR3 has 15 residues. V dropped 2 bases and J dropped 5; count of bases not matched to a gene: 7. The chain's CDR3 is CATSDWGTDPYGYTF. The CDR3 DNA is TGTGCCACCAGTGATTGGGGGACAGACCCTTATGGCTACACCTTC.

CDR3 amino acids: CASSWGRGAPRGYGYTF. The CDR3 DNA is TGTGCCAGCAGTTGGGGGAGGGGGGCCCCCCGGGGCTATGGCTACACCTTC. J is TRBJ1-2 and V is TRBV7-2; D is perhaps TRBD1 (6 bases). Trimming shortened V by 6 bases and J by 4 bases, and 24 bases separated the two germline ends. Germline V gives CDR1 SGHTA, CDR2 FQGNSA. The CDR3 covers 17 residues.

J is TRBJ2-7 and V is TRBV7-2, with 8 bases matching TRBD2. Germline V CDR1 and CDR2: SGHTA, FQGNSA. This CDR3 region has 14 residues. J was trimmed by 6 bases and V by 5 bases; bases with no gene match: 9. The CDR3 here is CASSVLAGRSEQYV. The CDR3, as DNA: TGTGCCAGCAGCGTTCTAGCGGGCCGTTCCGAGCAGTACGTC.

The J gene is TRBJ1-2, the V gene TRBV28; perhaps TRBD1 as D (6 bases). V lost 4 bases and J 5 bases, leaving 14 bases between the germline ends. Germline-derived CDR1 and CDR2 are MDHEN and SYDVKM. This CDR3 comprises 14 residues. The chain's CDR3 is CASSSLLGQYGYTF. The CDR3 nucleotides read TGTGCCAGCAGTTCCCTCTTAGGACAGTATGGCTACACCTTC.

CDR3 residues: CASSLVAVATSLEQFF. The CDR3, as DNA: TGTGCCAGCAGCTTAGTGGCGGTGGCGACGTCTTTGGAGCAGTTCTTC. J is TRBJ2-1 and V is TRBV7-2; D not resolved. Between the trimmed V and J ends, which lost 1 base and 10 bases, there was a span of 20 bases. The germline gives CDR1 SGHTA, CDR2 FQGNSA. The CDR3 extends over 16 amino acids.

DNA for the CDR3: TGTGCCAGCAGTGACCGACGACAGGTAGCTAACTATGGCTACACCTTC. Its protein is CASSDRRQVANYGYTF. The chain employs TRBV6-1 and TRBJ1-2, with D possibly being TRBD1 (6 bases). Trimming stripped 3 bases from V and 0 bases from J, with 14 bases between. CDR3 length equals 16 residues. The germline V gene encodes CDR1 MNHNS and CDR2 SASEGT.

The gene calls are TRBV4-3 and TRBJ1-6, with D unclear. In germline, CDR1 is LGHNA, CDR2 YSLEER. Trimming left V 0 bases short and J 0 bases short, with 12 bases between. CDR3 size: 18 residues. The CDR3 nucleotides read TGCGCCAGCAGCCAAGATCCTCCTAACCACTCCTATAATTCACCCCTCCACTTT. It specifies CASSQDPPNHSYNSPLHF.

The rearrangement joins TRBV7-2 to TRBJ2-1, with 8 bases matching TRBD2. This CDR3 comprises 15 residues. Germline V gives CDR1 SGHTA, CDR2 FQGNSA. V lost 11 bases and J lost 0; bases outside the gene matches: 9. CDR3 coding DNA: TGTGCCGGGGGTAGCGGGATGGGCTCCTACAATGAGCAGTTCTTC. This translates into CAGGSGMGSYNEQFF.

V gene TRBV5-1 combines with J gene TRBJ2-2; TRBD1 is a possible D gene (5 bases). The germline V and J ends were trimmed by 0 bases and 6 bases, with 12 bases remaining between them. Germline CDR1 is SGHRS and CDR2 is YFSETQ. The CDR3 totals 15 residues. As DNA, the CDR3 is TGCGCCAGCAGCTTGGGTCAGGGAAATGCCGGGGAGCTGTTTTTT. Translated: CASSLGQGNAGELFF.

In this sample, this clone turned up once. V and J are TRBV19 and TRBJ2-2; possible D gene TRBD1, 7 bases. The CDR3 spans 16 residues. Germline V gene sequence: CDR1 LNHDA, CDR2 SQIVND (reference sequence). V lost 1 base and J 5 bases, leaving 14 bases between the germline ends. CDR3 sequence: CASSIGDREETGELFF. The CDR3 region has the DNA TGTGCCAGTAGTATAGGTGACAGGGAGGAAACCGGGGAGCTGTTTTTT.

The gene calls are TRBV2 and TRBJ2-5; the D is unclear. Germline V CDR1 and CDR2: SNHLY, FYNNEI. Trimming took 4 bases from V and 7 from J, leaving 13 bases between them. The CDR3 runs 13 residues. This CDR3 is CASSAGTLGTQYF. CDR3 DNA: TGTGCCAGCAGTGCCGGAACCCTAGGGACCCAGTACTTC.

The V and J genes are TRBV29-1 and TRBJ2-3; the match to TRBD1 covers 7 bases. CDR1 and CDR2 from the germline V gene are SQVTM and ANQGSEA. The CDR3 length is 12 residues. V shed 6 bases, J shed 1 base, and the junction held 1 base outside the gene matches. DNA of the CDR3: TGCAGCGTGGGGACAGGCACAGATACGCAGTATTTT. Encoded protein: CSVGTGTDTQYF.

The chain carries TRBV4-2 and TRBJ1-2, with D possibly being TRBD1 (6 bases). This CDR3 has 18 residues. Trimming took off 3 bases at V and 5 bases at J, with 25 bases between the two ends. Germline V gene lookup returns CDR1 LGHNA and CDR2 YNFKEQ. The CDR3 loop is CASSQGWDGGRPGYGYTF. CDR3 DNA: TGTGCCAGCAGCCAGGGTTGGGATGGGGGCAGGCCGGGGTATGGCTACACCTTC.

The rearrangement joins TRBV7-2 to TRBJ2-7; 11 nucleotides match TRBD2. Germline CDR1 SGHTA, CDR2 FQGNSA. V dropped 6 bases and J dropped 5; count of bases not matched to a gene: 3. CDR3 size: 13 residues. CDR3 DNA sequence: TGTGCCAGCAGGGGGACTAGCGGCCACGAGCAGTACTTC. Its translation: CASRGTSGHEQYF.

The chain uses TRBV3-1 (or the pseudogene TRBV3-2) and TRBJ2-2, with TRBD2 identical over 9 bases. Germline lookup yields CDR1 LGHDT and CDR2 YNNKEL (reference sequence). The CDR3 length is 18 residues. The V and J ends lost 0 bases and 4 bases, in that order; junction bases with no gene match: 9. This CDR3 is CASSQDRASGIGTGELFF. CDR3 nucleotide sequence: TGTGCCAGCAGCCAAGATAGGGCTAGCGGGATCGGCACCGGGGAGCTGTTTTTT.

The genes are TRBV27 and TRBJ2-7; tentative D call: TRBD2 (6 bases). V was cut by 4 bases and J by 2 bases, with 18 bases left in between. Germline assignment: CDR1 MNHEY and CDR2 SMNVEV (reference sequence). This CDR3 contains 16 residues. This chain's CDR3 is CASSSKARGLTYEQYF. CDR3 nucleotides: TGTGCCAGCAGTTCAAAGGCGCGGGGATTGACCTACGAGCAGTACTTC.

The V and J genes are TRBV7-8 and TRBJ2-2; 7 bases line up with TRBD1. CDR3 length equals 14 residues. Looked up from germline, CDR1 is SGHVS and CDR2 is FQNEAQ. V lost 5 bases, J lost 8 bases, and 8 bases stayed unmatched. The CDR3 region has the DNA TGTGCCAGCAGCCTCCGGGACAGAGGAGGGGAGCTGTTTTTT. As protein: CASSLRDRGGELFF.

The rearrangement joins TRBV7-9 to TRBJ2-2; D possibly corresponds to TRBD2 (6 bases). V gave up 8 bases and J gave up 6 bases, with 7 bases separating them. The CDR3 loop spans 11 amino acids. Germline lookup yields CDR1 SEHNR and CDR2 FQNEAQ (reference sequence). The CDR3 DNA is TGTGCCAGCGGGAGGTCCGGGGAGCTGTTTTTT. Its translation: CASGRSGELFF. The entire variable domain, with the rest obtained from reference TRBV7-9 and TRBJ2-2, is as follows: DTGVSQNPRHKITKRGQNVTFRCDPISEHNRLYWYRQTLGQGPEFLTYFQNEAQLEKSRLLSDRFSAERPKGSFSTLEIQRTEQGDSAMYLCASGRSGELFFGEGSRLTVL.

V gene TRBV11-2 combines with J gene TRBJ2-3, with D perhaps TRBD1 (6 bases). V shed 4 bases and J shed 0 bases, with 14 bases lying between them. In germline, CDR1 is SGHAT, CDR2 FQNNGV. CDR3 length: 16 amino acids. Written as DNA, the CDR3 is TGTGCCAGCAGCTACCGACAGGCGATTAGCACAGATACGCAGTATTTT. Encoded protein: CASSYRQAISTDTQYF.

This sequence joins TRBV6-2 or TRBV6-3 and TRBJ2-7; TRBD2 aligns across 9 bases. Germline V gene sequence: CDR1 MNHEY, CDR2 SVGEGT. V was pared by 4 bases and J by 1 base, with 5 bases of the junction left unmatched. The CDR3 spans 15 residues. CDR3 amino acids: CASSSAGLASYEQYF. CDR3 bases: TGTGCCAGCAGTTCCGCGGGACTAGCATCCTACGAGCAGTACTTC.